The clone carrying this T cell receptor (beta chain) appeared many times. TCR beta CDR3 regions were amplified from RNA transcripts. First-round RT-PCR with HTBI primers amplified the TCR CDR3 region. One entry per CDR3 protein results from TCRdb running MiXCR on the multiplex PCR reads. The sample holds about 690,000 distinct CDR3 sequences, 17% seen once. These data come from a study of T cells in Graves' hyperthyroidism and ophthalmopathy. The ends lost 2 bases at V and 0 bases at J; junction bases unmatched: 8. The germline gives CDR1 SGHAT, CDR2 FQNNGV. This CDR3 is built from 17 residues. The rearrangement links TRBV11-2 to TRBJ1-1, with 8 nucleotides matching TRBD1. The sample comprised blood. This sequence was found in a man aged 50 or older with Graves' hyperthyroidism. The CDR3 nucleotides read TGTGCCAGCAGCTTAACAGGGGGAGTCCGTATGAACACTGAAGCTTTCTTT. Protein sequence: CASSLTGGVRMNTEAFF.